A selection of T cell receptor beta chains follows, all from one sample in a study of blood T cell repertoires in COVID-19. TCRdb's copy holds only in-frame clones and misses some; the assay was immunoSEQ multiplex PCR. The sample consists of about 33,000 clones, around 88% of them appearing once. The specimen sequenced was peripheral blood. All receptors derive from a human donor in a cohort sampled during active COVID-19. CDR3s include the opening cysteine and the closing phenylalanine or tryptophan. The D gene is left open where the match is weak. Clone size, where shown, is once, few, many, or a class for clones that have expanded.

V gene	D gene	J gene	clone size	CDR3 protein	CDR3 DNA
TRBV3-1/TRBV3-2	TRBD1	TRBJ1-1	-	CASSQDDRGAFF	TGTGCCAGCAGCCAAGACGACAGGGGGGCTTTCTTT
TRBV9	TRBD2	TRBJ2-4	few	CASSLRGDVAKNIQYF	TGTGCCAGCAGCTTACGGGGGGACGTAGCCAAAAACATTCAGTACTTC
TRBV7-2	TRBD2	TRBJ2-7	-	CATHSPGLAGVGEQYF	TGTGCCACCCACTCTCCAGGGCTAGCGGGAGTGGGGGAGCAGTACTTC
TRBV11-2	-	TRBJ1-2	-	CASSPPQGYTF	TGTGCCAGCAGCCCCCCTCAGGGCTACACCTTC
TRBV3-1/TRBV3-2	-	TRBJ1-1	once	CASSLGTSIMNTEAFF	TGTGCCAGCAGCCTCGGGACAAGTATTATGAACACTGAAGCTTTCTTT
TRBV19	TRBD2	TRBJ2-7	-	CASSPRGTSGSYEQYF	TGTGCCAGTAGTCCCCGCGGGACTAGCGGGTCCTACGAGCAGTACTTC
TRBV9	TRBD2	TRBJ2-3	-	CASSVGLAGGADTQYF	TGTGCCAGCAGCGTAGGACTAGCGGGAGGTGCAGATACGCAGTATTTT
TRBV28	-	TRBJ1-1	-	CAITDGMGAFF	TGTGCCATTACGGACGGGATGGGTGCTTTCTTT
TRBV6-5	TRBD2	TRBJ2-7	few	CASRGGGYEQYF	TGTGCCAGCAGAGGCGGGGGCTACGAGCAGTACTTC
TRBV6-5	TRBD2	TRBJ2-5	-	CASSSTSGEQETQYF	TGTGCCAGCAGCTCAACTAGCGGAGAGCAAGAGACCCAGTACTTC
TRBV27	TRBD2	TRBJ2-7	few	CASSLTSGRTYEQYF	TGTGCCAGCAGTTTGACTAGCGGGAGAACCTACGAGCAGTACTTC
TRBV4-3	-	TRBJ2-3	-	CASSLSGTPRGDTQYF	TGCGCCAGCAGCCTGTCCGGGACACCCCGGGGAGATACGCAGTATTTT
TRBV27	-	TRBJ1-6	-	CASSYLPSPSYNSPLHF	TGTGCCAGCAGTTACCTCCCTAGTCCCTCCTATAATTCACCCCTCCACTTT
TRBV7-8	TRBD1	TRBJ1-2	-	CASSLEGTGGINYGYTF	TGTGCCAGCAGCTTAGAGGGGACAGGGGGGATTAACTATGGCTACACCTTC
TRBV28	-	TRBJ1-2	-	CASSEILKIGYGYTF	TGTGCCAGCAGCGAAATTCTTAAAATCGGGTATGGCTACACCTTC
TRBV18	TRBD1	TRBJ2-7	-	CASSPNRGSYEQYF	TGTGCCAGCTCACCCAACAGGGGTTCCTACGAGCAGTACTTC
TRBV3-1/TRBV3-2	-	TRBJ2-2	-	CASSQRGQADTGELFF	TGTGCCAGCAGCCAGAGGGGACAAGCGGACACCGGGGAGCTGTTTTTT
TRBV2	-	TRBJ1-2	-	CANFGGANYGYTF	TGTGCCAACTTCGGGGGAGCTAACTATGGCTACACCTTC
TRBV28	-	TRBJ1-2	-	CASRPPSGIYGYTF	TGTGCCAGCAGGCCCCCCTCAGGGATTTATGGCTACACCTTC
TRBV6-4	TRBD2	TRBJ2-1	few	CASSDSLAGANEQFF	TGTGCCAGCAGTGACTCACTAGCGGGAGCCAATGAGCAGTTCTTC
TRBV7-6	TRBD2	TRBJ2-3	-	CASSSSGSADTQYF	TGTGCCAGCAGTTCGAGCGGGAGTGCAGATACGCAGTATTTT
TRBV28	-	TRBJ2-3	-	CASGGVLGMGTDTQYF	TGTGCCAGTGGTGGGGTACTAGGTATGGGCACAGATACGCAGTATTTT
TRBV6-1	-	TRBJ1-3	-	CASSEARGTTSGNTIYF	TGTGCCAGCAGTGAAGCTAGGGGAACGACCTCTGGAAACACCATATATTTT
TRBV3-1/TRBV3-2	-	TRBJ1-2	once	CASSQEGQLSYGYTF	TGTGCCAGCAGCCAAGAGGGGCAGCTCAGTTATGGCTACACCTTC
TRBV11-1	TRBD2	TRBJ2-1	-	CASSLAGGLNEQFF	TGTGCCAGCAGCTTAGCGGGAGGGCTCAATGAGCAGTTCTTC
TRBV3-1/TRBV3-2	TRBD2	TRBJ2-3	-	CASSPLRGGRRDTQYF	TGTGCCAGCAGCCCCTTGAGGGGAGGGCGCCGGGATACGCAGTATTTT
TRBV28	TRBD1	TRBJ1-2	few	CASRTGNYGYTF	TGTGCCAGCAGGACAGGGAACTATGGCTACACCTTC
TRBV29-1	-	TRBJ2-7	-	CSVEEVSQGTYEQYF	TGCAGCGTTGAAGAGGTCTCACAGGGAACCTACGAGCAGTACTTC
TRBV6-5	-	TRBJ1-1	-	CASTRHREAFF	TGTGCCAGCACCCGCCACAGAGAAGCTTTCTTT
TRBV7-9	-	TRBJ2-2	few	CASSLARIVRTGELFF	TGTGCCAGCAGCTTAGCGCGGATCGTGAGGACCGGGGAGCTGTTTTTT
TRBV5-1	TRBD1	TRBJ1-2	-	CASSPAGQATGVGGGYTF	TGCGCCAGCAGCCCGGCGGGACAGGCAACGGGTGTCGGGGGTGGCTACACCTTC
TRBV28	TRBD1	TRBJ1-2	-	CASRGTGETYGYTF	TGTGCCAGCAGGGGGACAGGAGAAACCTATGGCTACACCTTC
TRBV18	TRBD2	TRBJ2-3	-	CASSPLAGGSTDTQYF	TGTGCCAGCTCACCACTAGCGGGAGGATCTACAGATACGCAGTATTTT
TRBV7-9	TRBD1	TRBJ2-3	-	CASSFGDRASTDTQYF	TGTGCCAGCAGTTTCGGGGACAGGGCAAGCACAGATACGCAGTATTTT
TRBV7-3	-	TRBJ2-1	-	CASSLKGRGLYNEQFF	TGTGCCAGCAGCTTAAAGGGTCGGGGATTGTACAATGAGCAGTTCTTC
TRBV27	-	TRBJ2-3	-	CASSLVLADTQYF	TGTGCCAGCAGTTTAGTTCTTGCAGATACGCAGTATTTT
TRBV19	TRBD1	TRBJ2-7	-	CASSMEDRELDEQYF	TGTGCCAGTAGTATGGAGGACAGGGAGTTGGACGAGCAGTACTTC
TRBV29-1	TRBD2	TRBJ2-1	-	CSVVGLAGVSNEQFF	TGCAGCGTTGTAGGATTAGCGGGAGTTTCCAATGAGCAGTTCTTC
TRBV3-1/TRBV3-2	-	TRBJ2-4	-	CASRNSLLAKNIQYF	TGTGCCAGCAGGAATTCGCTACTAGCCAAAAACATTCAGTACTTC
TRBV4-1	-	TRBJ2-5	-	CASSQVGRDMYQETQYF	TGCGCCAGCAGCCAAGTTGGGAGAGACATGTACCAAGAGACCCAGTACTTC
TRBV9	TRBD2	TRBJ2-1	-	CASSGGRVDNEQFF	TGTGCCAGCAGCGGCGGGAGGGTAGACAATGAGCAGTTCTTC
TRBV29-1	TRBD1	TRBJ2-4	-	CSATPTGGINIQYF	TGCAGCGCAACCCCGACAGGGGGGATAAACATTCAGTACTTC
TRBV27	-	TRBJ2-1	-	CASSRTGRRNEQFF	TGTGCCAGCAGTCGGACTGGTCGGCGCAATGAGCAGTTCTTC
TRBV2	-	TRBJ1-5	-	CASSRGASNQPQHF	TGTGCCAGCAGTCGGGGGGCGAGCAATCAGCCCCAGCATTTT
TRBV7-8	-	TRBJ2-3	-	CASSLATVRDTQYF	TGTGCCAGCAGCTTAGCGACAGTAAGAGATACGCAGTATTTT
TRBV11-2	TRBD2	TRBJ2-7	-	CASRVAGGHYEQYF	TGCGCCAGCAGGGTAGCGGGGGGCCATTACGAGCAGTACTTC
TRBV3-1/TRBV3-2	TRBD2	TRBJ2-5	-	CASSSRTSGGAGETQYF	TGTGCCAGCAGCTCGAGGACTAGCGGGGGGGCCGGGGAGACCCAGTACTTC
TRBV6-5	-	TRBJ2-7	few	CASSYSKGLSGEQYF	TGTGCCAGCAGTTACTCGAAGGGACTTAGTGGCGAGCAGTACTTC
TRBV5-5	TRBD1	TRBJ2-1	-	CASSSMTGNEQFF	TGTGCCAGCAGCTCGATGACAGGGAATGAGCAGTTCTTC
TRBV18	-	TRBJ1-6	-	CASFNSGLSSPLHF	TGTGCCTCTTTTAACAGTGGTTTGAGTTCACCCCTCCACTTT
TRBV21-1	-	TRBJ1-1	-	CASSTGQGRTEAFF	TGTGCCAGCAGCACCGGACAGGGACGCACTGAAGCTTTCTTT
TRBV29-1	TRBD2	TRBJ2-3	once	CSGRTSGWIGAQYF	TGCAGCGGACGGACTAGCGGGTGGATAGGTGCGCAGTATTTT
TRBV19	TRBD1	TRBJ1-4	-	CASMADRGELFF	TGTGCCAGTATGGCGGACAGGGGGGAACTGTTTTTT